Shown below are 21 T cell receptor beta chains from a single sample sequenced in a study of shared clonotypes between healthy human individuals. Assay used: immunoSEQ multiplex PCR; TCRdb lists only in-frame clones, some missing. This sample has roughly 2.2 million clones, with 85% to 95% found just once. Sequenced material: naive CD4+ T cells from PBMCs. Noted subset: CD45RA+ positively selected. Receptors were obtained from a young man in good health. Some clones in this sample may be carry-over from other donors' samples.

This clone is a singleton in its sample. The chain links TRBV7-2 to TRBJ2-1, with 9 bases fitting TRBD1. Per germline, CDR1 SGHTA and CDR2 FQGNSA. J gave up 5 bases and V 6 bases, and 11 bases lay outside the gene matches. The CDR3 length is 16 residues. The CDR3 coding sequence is TGTGCCAGCAGTCGGTCGCGGGACAGGGTAAACAATGAGCAGTTCTTC. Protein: CASSRSRDRVNNEQFF. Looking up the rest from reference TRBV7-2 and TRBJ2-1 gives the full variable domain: GAGVSQSPSNKVTEKGKDVELRCDPISGHTALYWYRQSLGQGLEFLIYFQGNSAPDKSGLPSDRFSAERTGGSVSTLTIQRTQQEDSAVYLCASSRSRDRVNNEQFFGPGTRLTVL.

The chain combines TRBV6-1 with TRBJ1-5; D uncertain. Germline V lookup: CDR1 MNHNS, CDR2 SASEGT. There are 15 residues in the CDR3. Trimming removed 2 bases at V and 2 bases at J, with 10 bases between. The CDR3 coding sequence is TGTGCCAGCAGTGAATCGCCTGGGGGCAATCAGCCCCAGCATTTT. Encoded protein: CASSESPGGNQPQHF.

Here the CDR3 reads CASSLSLGAVDEKLFF. Here the CDR3 DNA reads TGTGCCAGCAGTCTTTCTTTGGGGGCCGTAGATGAAAAACTGTTTTTT. This chain links TRBV6-6 with TRBJ1-4; a weak D match, TRBD1 (6 bases). V lost 5 bases to trimming and J lost 6 bases, with 19 bases between them. The CDR3 has 16 amino acids. Per the germline V gene, CDR1 is MNHNY and CDR2 is SVGAGI (reference sequence).

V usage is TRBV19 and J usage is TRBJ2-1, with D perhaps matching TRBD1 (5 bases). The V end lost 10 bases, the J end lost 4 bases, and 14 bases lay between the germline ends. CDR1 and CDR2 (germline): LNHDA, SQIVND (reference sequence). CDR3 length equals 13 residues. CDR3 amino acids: CATASHRYNEQFF. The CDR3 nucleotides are TGTGCCACAGCCTCTCACAGGTACAATGAGCAGTTCTTC.

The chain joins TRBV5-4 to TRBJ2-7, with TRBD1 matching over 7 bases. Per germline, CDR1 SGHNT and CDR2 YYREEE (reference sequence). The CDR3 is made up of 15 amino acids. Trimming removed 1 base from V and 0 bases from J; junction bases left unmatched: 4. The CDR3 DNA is TGTGCCAGCAGCTTGCAGGGGGTGAGCTCCTACGAGCAGTACTTC. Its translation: CASSLQGVSSYEQYF. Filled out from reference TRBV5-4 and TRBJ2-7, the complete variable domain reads ETGVTQSPTHLIKTRGQQVTLRCSSQSGHNTVSWYQQALGQGPQFIFQYYREEENGRGNFPPRFSGLQFPNYSSELNVNALELDDSALYLCASSLQGVSSYEQYFGPGTRLTVT.

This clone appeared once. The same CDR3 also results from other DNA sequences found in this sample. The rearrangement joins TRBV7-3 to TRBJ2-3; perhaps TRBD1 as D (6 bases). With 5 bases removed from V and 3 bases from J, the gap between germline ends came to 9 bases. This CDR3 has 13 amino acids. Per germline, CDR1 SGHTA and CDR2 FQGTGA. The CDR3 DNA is TGTGCCAGCAGCGTACAGGGAACAGATACGCAGTATTTT. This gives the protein CASSVQGTDTQYF.

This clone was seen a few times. In DNA, the CDR3 is TGTGCCAGCTCACCATCGGCTAGCGGGAGTTTAGATGAGCAGTTCTTC. Protein sequence: CASSPSASGSLDEQFF. This sequence joins TRBV18 and TRBJ2-1, with 10 bases identical to TRBD2. This CDR3 spans 16 amino acids. The germline gives CDR1 KGHSH, CDR2 LQKENI. The ends lost 2 bases at V and 8 bases at J; junction bases unmatched: 9.

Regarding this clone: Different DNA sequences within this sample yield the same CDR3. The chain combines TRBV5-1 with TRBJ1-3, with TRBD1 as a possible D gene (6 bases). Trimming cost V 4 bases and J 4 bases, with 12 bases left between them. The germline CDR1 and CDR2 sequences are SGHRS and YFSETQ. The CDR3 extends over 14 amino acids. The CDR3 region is CASSSGTPGNTIYF. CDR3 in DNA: TGCGCCAGCAGCAGCGGGACACCGGGAAACACCATATATTTT.

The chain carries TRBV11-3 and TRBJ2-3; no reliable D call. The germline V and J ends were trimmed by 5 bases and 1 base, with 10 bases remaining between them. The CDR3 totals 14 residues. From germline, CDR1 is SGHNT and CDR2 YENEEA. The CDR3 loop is CASSVGPRTDTQYF. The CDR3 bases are TGTGCCAGCAGCGTAGGGCCCCGCACAGATACGCAGTATTTT.

The CDR3 spells CASSQISSGDTYEQYF. The DNA for the CDR3 is TGCGCCAGCAGCCAGATATCTAGCGGGGATACCTACGAGCAGTACTTC. The chain recombines TRBV4-3 with TRBJ2-7, with 9 positions matching TRBD2. The CDR3 sequence is 16 residues long. V shed 3 bases, J shed 2 bases, and the junction held 8 bases outside the gene matches. CDR1 and CDR2 (germline): LGHNA, YSLEER.

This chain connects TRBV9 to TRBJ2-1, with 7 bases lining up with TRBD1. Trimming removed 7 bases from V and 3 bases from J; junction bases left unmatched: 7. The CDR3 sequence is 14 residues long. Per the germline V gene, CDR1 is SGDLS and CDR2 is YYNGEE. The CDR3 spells CASARQGYYNEQFF. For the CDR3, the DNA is TGTGCCAGCGCTAGACAGGGTTACTACAATGAGCAGTTCTTC.

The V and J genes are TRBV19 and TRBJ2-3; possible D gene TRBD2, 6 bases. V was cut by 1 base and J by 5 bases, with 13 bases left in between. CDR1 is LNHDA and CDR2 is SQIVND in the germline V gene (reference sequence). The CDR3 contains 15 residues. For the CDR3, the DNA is TGTGCCAGTAGTATAGCTGCGGGACTCAAAGATACGCAGTATTTT. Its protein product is CASSIAAGLKDTQYF.

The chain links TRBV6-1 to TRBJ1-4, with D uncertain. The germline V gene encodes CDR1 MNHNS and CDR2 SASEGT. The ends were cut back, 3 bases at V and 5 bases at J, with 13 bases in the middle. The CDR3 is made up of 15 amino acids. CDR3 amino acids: CASSDLRGGNEKLFF. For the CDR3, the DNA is TGTGCCAGCAGTGACCTCCGGGGAGGGAATGAAAAACTGTTTTTT.

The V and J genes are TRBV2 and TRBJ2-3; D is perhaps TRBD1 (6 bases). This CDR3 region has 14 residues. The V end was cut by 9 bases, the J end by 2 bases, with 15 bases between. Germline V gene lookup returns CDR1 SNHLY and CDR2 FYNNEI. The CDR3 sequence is CASTNQGYTDTQYF. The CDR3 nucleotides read TGTGCCAGTACCAATCAGGGGTACACAGATACGCAGTATTTT.

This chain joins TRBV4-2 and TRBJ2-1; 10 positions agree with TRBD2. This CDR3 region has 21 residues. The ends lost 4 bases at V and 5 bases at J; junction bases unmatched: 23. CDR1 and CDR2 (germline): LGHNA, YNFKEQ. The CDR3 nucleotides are TGTGCCAGCAGCCCTAATCGAGGGAAGATACTAGCGGGATATCTCCACAATGAGCAGTTCTTC. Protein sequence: CASSPNRGKILAGYLHNEQFF.

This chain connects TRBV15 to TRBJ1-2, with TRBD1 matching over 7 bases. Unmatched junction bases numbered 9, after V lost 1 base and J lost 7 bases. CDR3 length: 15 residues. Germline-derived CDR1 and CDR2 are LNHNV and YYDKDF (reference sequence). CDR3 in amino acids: CATSRGGRGFGGYTF. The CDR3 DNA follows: TGTGCCACCAGCAGAGGTGGCAGGGGGTTTGGTGGCTACACCTTC.

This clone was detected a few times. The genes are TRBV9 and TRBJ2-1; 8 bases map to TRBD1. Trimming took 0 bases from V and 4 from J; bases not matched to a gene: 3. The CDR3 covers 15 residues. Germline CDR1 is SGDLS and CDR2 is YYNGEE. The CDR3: CASSVGTGLYNEQFF. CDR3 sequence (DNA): TGTGCCAGCAGCGTAGGGACAGGGTTGTACAATGAGCAGTTCTTC.

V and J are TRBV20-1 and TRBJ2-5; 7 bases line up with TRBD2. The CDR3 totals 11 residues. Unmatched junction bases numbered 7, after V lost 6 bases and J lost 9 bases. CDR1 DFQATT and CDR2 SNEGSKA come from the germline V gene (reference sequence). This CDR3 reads CSAKRDLAQYF. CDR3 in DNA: TGCAGTGCGAAGCGGGACTTGGCCCAGTACTTC.

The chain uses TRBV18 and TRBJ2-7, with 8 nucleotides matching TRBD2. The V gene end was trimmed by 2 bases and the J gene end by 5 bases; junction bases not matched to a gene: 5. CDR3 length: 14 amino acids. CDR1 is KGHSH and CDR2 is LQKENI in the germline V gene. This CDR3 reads CASSPFGGGNEQYF. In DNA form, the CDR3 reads TGTGCCAGCTCACCATTCGGGGGGGGGAACGAGCAGTACTTC.

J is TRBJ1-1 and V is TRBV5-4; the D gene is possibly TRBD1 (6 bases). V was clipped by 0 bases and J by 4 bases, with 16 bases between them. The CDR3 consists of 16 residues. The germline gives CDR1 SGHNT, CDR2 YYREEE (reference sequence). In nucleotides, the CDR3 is TGTGCCAGCAGCTTGGGTAACAGGGTAGAGTTCACTGAAGCTTTCTTT. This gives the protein CASSLGNRVEFTEAFF.

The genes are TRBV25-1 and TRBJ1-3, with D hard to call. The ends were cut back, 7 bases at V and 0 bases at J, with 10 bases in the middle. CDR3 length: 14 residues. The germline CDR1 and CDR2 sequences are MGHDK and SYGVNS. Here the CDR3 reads CASTGFSSGNTIYF. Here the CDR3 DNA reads TGTGCCAGCACGGGATTCAGCTCTGGAAACACCATATATTTT.